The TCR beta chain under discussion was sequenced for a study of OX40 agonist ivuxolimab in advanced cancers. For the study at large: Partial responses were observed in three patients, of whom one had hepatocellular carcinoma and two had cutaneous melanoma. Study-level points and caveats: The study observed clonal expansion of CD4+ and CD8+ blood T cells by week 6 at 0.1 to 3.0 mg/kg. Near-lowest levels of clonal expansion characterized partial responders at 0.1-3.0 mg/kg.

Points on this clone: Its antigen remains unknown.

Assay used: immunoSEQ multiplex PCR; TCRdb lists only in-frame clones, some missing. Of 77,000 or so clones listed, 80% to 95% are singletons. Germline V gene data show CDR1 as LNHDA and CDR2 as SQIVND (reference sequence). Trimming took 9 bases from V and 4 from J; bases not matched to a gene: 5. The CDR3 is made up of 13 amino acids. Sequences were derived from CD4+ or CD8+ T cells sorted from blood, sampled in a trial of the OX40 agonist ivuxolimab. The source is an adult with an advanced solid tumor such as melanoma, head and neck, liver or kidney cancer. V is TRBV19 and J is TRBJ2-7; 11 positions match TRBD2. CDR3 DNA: TGTGCCAGCCGACTAGCGGGGACTTACGAGCAGTACTTC. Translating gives CASRLAGTYEQYF.